This T cell receptor (beta chain) appears in the sequencing data of a study of blood T cell repertoires in COVID-19. The overall study: Sample material is recorded as cDNA or gDNA derived from T cells, B-cell-depleted T cells, or PBMCs.

In the original processing: The authors estimated nucleated cell counts from reference gene primer amplification. The method was immunoSEQ multiplex PCR; TCRdb's version includes in-frame clones alone and lacks a portion of them. The V and J calls and clone size come from that table; D and trimming were worked out from the DNA. In the table there are 150,000 to 200,000 clones, 80% to 90% of which are singletons. Germline V gene data show CDR1 as LNHDA and CDR2 as SQIVND (reference sequence). V dropped 7 bases and J dropped 3 bases, with 15 bases sitting between them. CDR3 size: 15 residues. Sequencing input: peripheral blood. The chain employs TRBV19 and TRBJ2-2, with a weak D call TRBD2 (5 bases). This TCR came from a man between 60 and 75 years old with acute or convalescent COVID-19. The CDR3 DNA sequence: TGTGCCAGTACTCTTCGGGCAGCGGACACCGGGGAGCTGTTTTTT. Encoded protein: CASTLRAADTGELFF.